The source of this T cell receptor beta chain is a study of molecular identifiers for immune sequencing clone quantification. Study-level background: Replicates involved a five-way split of RNA from around 20,000 or 100,000 naive CD8 cells, with sequencing of four.

In the sort, naive CD8 T cells were defined as CD8+CD4-CCR7+CD45RA+. Germline CDR1 reads SGHNT; CDR2 reads YENEEA. The trim removed 2 bases at V and 12 bases at J, leaving 13 bases unmatched. The CDR3 extends over 16 amino acids. Libraries of bulk TCR were made by previously described methods (with listed TCR primers). TCRdb ran MiXCR on the PCR reads and lists one entry per CDR3 protein. The data hold 60,000 to 75,000 distinct CDR3 sequences, with under 20% observed a single time. Comment on this clonotype: Its antigen is still unknown.

Study-wide results and caveats: Because of identical TCR molecules sharing a barcode, sizes of highly expanded clones could be underestimated.

The TCR comes from a human donor in good health. Some libraries in this study had Jurkat cell RNA spiked in. The specimen was naive CD8+ T cells from blood, with Jurkat cell RNA spiked in. Subset noted: FACS-sorted CD8+CD4-CCR7+CD45RA+ naive T cells. The chain employs TRBV11-3 and TRBJ2-1, with 10 bases that match TRBD2. This chain's CDR3 is CASSLKHRAGGPRQFF. For the CDR3, the DNA is TGTGCCAGCAGCTTAAAACATCGAGCGGGAGGGCCCCGGCAGTTCTTC.